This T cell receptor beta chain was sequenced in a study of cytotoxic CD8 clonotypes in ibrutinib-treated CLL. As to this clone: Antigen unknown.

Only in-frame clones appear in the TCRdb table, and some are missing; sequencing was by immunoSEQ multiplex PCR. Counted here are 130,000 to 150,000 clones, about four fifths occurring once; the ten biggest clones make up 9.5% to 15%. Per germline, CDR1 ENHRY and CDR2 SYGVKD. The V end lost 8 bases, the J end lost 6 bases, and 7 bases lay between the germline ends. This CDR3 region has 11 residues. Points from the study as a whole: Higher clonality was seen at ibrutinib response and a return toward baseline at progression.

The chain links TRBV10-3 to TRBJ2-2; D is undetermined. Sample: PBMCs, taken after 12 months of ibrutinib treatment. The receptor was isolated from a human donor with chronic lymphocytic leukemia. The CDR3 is CAIGRSGELFF. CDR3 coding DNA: TGTGCCATCGGTAGATCCGGGGAGCTGTTTTTT.